This TCR beta chain was retrieved from a study of T-cell memory formation after mild COVID-19. Study overall: TCR clusters were mostly confined to one donor each.

A word on this clonotype: What it binds is not known.

UMIs and sample barcodes were carried by the TCR alpha and TCR beta cDNA libraries that 5'RACE produced using constant-segment primers. Via MiXCR, TCRdb re-called the 5' RACE reads, giving one row per CDR3 protein. The sample yields about 49,000 distinct CDR3 sequences, 25% to 30% seen once. Unmatched junction bases numbered 10, after V lost 4 bases and J lost 5 bases. CDR1 SGHVS and CDR2 FQNEAQ come from the germline V gene. This CDR3 comprises 16 residues. Overall study findings and caveats: The pre-infection memory compartment contained some responding clones, suggesting cross-reactive memory joined. Clones contracting across day 15 to 85 had a balanced CD4/CD8 profile; later expanding clones leaned CD4+.

The sequence came from a man between 18 and 29 years old who had mild COVID-19 (a few samples of this study predate the infection). Cell type and time point are not known. The chain links TRBV7-8 to TRBJ2-7; TRBD2 matches 11 bases. Sequencing input: PBMCs or a T cell subset sorted from them (not recorded which). The CDR3 is CASSSNPTSGVHEQYV. CDR3 DNA: TGTGCCAGCAGCTCGAACCCGACTAGCGGGGTGCACGAGCAGTACGTC.